Listed here is a single T cell receptor (beta chain). Antigen: not known. The data are from a study of cytomegalovirus exposure and HLA in healthy donors. This PCR relied on a set of 60 Vbeta primers and 13 Jbeta primers. The assay was immunoSEQ multiplex PCR, and TCRdb's table has in-frame clones only and misses some. The sample consists of roughly 170,000 clones, about four fifths of them appearing once. Trimming cost V 4 bases and J 4 bases, with 14 bases left between them. Germline lookup yields CDR1 SGDLS and CDR2 YYNGEE. The CDR3 is 14 residues long. Study-level points and caveats: Later findings reportedly placed an Asian-associated ancestry cluster below the approximately 670-donor mean for N-insertions. Among the most significant clusters, several appeared linked to common viral pathogens in a later analysis. The authors enumerated around 150 TCR beta chains as linked to cytomegalovirus.

What was sequenced was PBMCs. The receptor comes from a male donor in good health and CMV-seronegative. V usage is TRBV9 and J usage is TRBJ1-2; D perhaps matches TRBD1 (5 bases). CDR3 sequence reads: CASSPRTLLYGYTF. As DNA, the CDR3 is TGTGCCAGCAGCCCCCGGACACTACTCTATGGCTACACCTTC.